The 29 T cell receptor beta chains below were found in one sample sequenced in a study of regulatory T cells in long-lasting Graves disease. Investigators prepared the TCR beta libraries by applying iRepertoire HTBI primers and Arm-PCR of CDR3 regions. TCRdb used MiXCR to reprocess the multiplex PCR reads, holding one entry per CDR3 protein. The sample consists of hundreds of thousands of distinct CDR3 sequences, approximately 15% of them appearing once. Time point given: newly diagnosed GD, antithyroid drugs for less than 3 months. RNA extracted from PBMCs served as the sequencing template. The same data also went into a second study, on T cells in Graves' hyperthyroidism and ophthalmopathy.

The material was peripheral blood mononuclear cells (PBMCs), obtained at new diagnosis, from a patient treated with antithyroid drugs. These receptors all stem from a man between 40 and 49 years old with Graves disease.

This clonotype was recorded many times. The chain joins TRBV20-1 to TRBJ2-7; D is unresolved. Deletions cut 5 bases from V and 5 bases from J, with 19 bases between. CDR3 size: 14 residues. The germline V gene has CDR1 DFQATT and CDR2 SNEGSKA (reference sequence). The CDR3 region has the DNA TGCAGTGCTCCCCTCCGCGCATTCATGGACGAGCAGTACTTC. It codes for CSAPLRAFMDEQYF.

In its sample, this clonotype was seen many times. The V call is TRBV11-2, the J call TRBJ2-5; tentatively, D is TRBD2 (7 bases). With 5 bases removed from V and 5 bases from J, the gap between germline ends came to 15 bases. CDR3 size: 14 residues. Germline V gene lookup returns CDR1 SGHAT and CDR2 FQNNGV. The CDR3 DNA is TGTGCCAGCAGCCCCTGGGGAGGGGGGGAGACCCAGTACTTC. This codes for CASSPWGGGETQYF.

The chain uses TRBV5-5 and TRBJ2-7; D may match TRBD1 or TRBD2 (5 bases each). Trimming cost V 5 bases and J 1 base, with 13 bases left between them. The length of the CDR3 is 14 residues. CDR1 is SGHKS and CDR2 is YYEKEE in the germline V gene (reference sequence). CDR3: CASSSGTDSYEQYF. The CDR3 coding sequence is TGTGCCAGCAGTTCCGGGACGGATTCCTACGAGCAGTACTTC.

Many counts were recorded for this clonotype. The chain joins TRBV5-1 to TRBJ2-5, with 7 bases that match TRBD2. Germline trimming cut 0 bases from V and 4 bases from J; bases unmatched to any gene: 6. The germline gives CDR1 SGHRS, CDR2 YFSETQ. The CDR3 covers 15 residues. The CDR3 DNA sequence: TGCGCCAGCAGCTTGGTTGCGGGGGAGGGAGAGACCCAGTACTTC. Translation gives CASSLVAGEGETQYF. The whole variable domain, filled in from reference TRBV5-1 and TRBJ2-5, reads KAGVTQTPRYLIKTRGQQVTLSCSPISGHRSVSWYQQTPGQGLQFLFEYFSETQRNKGNFPGRFSGRQFSNSRSEMNVSTLELGDSALYLCASSLVAGEGETQYFGPGTRLLVL.

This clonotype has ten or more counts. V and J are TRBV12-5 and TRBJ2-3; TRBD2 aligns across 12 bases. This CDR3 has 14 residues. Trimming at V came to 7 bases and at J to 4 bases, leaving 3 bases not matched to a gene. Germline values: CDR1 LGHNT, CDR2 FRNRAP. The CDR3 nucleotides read TGTGCTAGTGCCGCTAGCGGGGGGGCAGATACGCAGTATTTT. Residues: CASAASGGADTQYF.

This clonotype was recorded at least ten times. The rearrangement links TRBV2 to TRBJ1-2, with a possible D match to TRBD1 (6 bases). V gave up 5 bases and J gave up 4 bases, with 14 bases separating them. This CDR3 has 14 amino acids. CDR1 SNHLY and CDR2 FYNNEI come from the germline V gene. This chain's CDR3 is CASSLEWGAYGYTF. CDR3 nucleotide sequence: TGTGCCAGCAGTCTAGAGTGGGGGGCCTATGGCTACACCTTC. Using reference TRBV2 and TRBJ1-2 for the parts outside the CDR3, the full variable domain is EPEVTQTPSHQVTQMGQEVILRCVPISNHLYFYWYRQILGQKVEFLVSFYNNEISEKSEIFDDQFSVERPDGSNFTLKIRSTKLEDSAMYFCASSLEWGAYGYTFGSGTRLTVV.

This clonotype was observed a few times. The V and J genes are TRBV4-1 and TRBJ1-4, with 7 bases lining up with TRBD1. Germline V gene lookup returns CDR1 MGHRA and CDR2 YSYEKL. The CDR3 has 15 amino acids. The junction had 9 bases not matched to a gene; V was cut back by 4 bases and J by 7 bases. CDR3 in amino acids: CASSRSHRGGEKLFF. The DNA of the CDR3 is TGCGCCAGCAGCCGATCCCACAGGGGTGGTGAAAAACTGTTTTTT.

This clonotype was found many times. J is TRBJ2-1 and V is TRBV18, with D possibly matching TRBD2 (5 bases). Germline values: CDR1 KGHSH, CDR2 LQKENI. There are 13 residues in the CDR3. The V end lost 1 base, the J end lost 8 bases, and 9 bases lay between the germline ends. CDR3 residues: CASSPLARDEQFF. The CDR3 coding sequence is TGTGCCAGCTCACCACTAGCGAGGGATGAGCAGTTCTTC.

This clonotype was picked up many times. The CDR3 sequence is CASNPDRGRFQPQHF. In DNA form, the CDR3 reads TGTGCCAGCAACCCCGACAGGGGTCGATTTCAGCCCCAGCATTTT. The V gene is TRBV2, the J gene TRBJ1-5; 8 nucleotides align to TRBD1. The J segment lost 6 bases and the V segment lost 7 bases, leaving 11 bases of the junction unmatched. Germline V gene sequence: CDR1 SNHLY, CDR2 FYNNEI. The CDR3 contains 15 residues. The complete variable domain, with remaining parts taken from reference TRBV2 and TRBJ1-5, reads EPEVTQTPSHQVTQMGQEVILRCVPISNHLYFYWYRQILGQKVEFLVSFYNNEISEKSEIFDDQFSVERPDGSNFTLKIRSTKLEDSAMYFCASNPDRGRFQPQHFGDGTRLSIL.

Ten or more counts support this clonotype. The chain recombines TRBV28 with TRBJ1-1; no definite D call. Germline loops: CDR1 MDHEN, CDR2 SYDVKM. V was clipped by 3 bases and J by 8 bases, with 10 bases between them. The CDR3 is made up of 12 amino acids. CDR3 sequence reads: CASSFSRREAFF. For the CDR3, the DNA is TGTGCCAGCAGTTTTAGCCGCAGAGAAGCTTTCTTT.

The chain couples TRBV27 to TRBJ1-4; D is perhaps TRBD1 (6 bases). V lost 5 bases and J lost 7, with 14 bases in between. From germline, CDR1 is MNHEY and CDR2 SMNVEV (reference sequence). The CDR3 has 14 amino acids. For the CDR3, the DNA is TGTGCCAGCAGTGTACAGGGATTGGGTGAAAAACTGTTTTTT. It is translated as CASSVQGLGEKLFF.

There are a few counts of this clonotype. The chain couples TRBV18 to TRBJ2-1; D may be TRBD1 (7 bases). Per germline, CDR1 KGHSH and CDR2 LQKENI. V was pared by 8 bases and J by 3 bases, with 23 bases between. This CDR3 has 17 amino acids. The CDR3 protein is CASSCGARDSNYNEQFF. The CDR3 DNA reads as TGTGCCAGCAGTTGCGGGGCCCGGGACAGCAACTACAATGAGCAGTTCTTC.

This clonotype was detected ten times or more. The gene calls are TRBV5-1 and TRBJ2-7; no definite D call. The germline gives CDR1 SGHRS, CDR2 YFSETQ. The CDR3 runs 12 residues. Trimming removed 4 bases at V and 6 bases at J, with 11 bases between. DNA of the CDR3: TGCGCCAGCAGCGTTCACCAAGGCGAGCAGTACTTC. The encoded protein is CASSVHQGEQYF.

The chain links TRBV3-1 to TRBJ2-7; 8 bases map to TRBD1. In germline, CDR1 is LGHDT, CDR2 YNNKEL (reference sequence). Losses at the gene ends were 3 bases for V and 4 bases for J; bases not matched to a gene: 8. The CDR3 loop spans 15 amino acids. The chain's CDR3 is CASSHRDRLSYEQYF. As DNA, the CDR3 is TGTGCCAGCAGCCACCGGGACAGGCTTTCATACGAGCAGTACTTC.

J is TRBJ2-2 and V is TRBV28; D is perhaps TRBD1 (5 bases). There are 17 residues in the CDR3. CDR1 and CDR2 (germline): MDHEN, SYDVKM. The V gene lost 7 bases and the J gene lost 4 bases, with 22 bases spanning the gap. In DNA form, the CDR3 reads TGTGCCAGCAACCCGGCAGGACATTCGGCAGGCACCGGGGAGCTGTTTTTT. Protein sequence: CASNPAGHSAGTGELFF. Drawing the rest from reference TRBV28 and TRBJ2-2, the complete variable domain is DVKVTQSSRYLVKRTGEKVFLECVQDMDHENMFWYRQDPGLGLRLIYFSYDVKMKEKGDIPEGYSVSREKKERFSLILESASTNQTSMYLCASNPAGHSAGTGELFFGEGSRLTVL.

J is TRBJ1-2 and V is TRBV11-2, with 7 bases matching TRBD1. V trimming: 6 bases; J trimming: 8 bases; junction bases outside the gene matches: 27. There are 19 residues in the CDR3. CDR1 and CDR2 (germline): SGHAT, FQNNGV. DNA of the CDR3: TGTGCCAGCAGACGTAACTATGGCCGCCAAGGGACAGCCAGTTTGGGCTACACCTTC. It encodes CASRRNYGRQGTASLGYTF.

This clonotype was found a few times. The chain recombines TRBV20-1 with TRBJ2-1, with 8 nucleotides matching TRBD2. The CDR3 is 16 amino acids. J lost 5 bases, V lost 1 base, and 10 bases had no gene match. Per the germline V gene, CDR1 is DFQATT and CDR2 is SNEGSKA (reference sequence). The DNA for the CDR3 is TGCAGTGCTAGAGTCTGGGGGCGGGGGGCCGACAATGAGCAGTTCTTC. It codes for CSARVWGRGADNEQFF.

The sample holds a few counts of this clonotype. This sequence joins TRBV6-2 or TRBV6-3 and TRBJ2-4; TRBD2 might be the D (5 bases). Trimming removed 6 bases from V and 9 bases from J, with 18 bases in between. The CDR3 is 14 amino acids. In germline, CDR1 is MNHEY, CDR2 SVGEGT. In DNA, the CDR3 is TGTGCCAGCAGCACCCTGAGGGCCGAGAGCATTCAGTACTTC. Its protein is CASSTLRAESIQYF.

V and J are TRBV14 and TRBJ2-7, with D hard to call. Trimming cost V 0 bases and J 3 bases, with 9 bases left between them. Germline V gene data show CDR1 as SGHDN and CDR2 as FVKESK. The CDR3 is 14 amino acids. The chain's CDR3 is CASSQERTNYEQYF. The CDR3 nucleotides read TGTGCCAGCAGCCAAGAACGCACGAACTACGAGCAGTACTTC.

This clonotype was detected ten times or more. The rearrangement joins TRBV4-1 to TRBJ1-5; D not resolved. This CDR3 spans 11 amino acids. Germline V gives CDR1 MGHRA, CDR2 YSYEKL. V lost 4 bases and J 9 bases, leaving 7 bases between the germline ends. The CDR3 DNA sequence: TGCGCCAGCAGCCCCGGGGTGCCCCAGCATTTT. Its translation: CASSPGVPQHF.

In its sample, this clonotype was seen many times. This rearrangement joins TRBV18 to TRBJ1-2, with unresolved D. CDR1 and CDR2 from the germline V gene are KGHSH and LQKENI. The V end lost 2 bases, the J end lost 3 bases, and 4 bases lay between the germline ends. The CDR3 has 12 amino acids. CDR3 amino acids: CASSPRDYGYTF. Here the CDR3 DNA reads TGTGCCAGCTCACCAAGGGACTATGGCTACACCTTC.

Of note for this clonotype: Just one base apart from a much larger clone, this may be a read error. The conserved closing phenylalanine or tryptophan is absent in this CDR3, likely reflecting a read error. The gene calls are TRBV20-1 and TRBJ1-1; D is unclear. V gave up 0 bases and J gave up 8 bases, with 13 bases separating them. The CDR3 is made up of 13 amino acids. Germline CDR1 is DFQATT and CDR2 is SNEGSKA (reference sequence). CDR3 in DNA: TGCAGTGCTAGAGATCTACTCACCGTCGAAGCTTTCTCT. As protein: CSARDLLTVEAFS.

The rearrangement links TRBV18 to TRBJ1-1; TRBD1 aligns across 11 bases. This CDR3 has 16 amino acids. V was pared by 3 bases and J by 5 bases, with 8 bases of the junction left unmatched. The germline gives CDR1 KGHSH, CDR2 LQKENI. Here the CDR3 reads CASSPGDRGSWTEAFF. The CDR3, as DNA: TGTGCCAGCTCACCGGGGGACAGGGGGTCGTGGACTGAAGCTTTCTTT.

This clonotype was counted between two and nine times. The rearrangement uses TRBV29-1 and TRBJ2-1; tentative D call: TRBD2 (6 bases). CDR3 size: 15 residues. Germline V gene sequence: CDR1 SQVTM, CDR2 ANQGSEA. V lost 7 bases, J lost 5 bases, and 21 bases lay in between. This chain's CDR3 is CSGKVGGTTDNEQFF. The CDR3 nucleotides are TGCAGCGGGAAGGTTGGAGGGACCACAGACAATGAGCAGTTCTTC.

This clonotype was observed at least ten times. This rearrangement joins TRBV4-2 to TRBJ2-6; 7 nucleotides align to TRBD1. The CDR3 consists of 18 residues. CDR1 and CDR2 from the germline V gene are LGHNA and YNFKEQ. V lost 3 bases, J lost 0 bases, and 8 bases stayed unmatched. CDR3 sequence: CASSHGVQGNSGANVLTF. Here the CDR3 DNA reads TGTGCCAGCAGCCACGGGGTACAGGGGAACTCTGGGGCCAACGTCCTGACTTTC.

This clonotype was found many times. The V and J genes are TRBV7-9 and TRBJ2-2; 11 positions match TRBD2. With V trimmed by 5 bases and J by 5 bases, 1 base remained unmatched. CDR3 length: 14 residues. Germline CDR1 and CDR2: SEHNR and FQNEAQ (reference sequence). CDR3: CASSRTSGTGELFF. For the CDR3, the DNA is TGTGCCAGCAGCCGGACTAGCGGGACCGGGGAGCTGTTTTTT.

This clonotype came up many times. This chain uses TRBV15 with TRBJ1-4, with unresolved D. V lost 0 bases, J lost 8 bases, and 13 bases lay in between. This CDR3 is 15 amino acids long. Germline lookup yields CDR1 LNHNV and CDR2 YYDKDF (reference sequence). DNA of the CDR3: TGTGCCACCAGCAGAGATGGTCAGTCCAGGGAAAAACTGTTTTTT. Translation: CATSRDGQSREKLFF.

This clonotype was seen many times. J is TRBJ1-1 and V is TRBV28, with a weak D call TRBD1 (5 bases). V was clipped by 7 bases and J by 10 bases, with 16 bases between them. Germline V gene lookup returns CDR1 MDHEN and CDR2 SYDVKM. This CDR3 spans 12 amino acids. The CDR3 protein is CASTTPGLRAFF. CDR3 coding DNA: TGTGCCAGCACGACCCCAGGGCTACGAGCTTTCTTT.

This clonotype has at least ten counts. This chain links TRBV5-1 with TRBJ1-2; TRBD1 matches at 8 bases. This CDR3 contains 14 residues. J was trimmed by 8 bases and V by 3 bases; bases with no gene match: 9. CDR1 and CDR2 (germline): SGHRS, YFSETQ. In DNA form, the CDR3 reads TGCGCCAGCAGCTGGTCGGACAGGGAATTCGGCTACACCTTC. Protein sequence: CASSWSDREFGYTF.